This TCR beta chain was identified in a study of T cell responses to AZD1222 COVID-19 vaccine. Details on this clone: Its target is not known.

Libraries were prepared by immunoSEQ multiplex PCR; TCRdb keeps only in-frame clonotypes and omits some of them. The repertoire holds 140,000 to 150,000 clones, with approximately 92% as singletons. This CDR3 contains 16 residues. Second-dose intervals of approximately 4 or approximately 12 weeks were pooled. General study results and limits: Clonal diversity may have been underestimated in mostly white British donors. Vaccination with two AZD1222 doses was followed by a rise in Spike-specific TCR breadth and depth. The span of vaccine-associated CD4 TCRs extended across spike, with dominance at 160-218 and 743-854.

Sequencing used peripheral blood, obtained 28 days after the second AZD1222 dose. This receptor was obtained from an adult who received the AZD1222 COVID-19 vaccine. The gene calls are TRBV21-1 and TRBJ2-2. TRBV21-1 is given as a pseudogene. In DNA, the CDR3 is TGTGCCAGCAGCCCCCCCCCGGACGGTCGGTCCGGGGAGCTGTTTTTT. Protein sequence: CASSPPPDGRSGELFF.